Below are 18 T cell receptor beta chains sequenced from a single sample in a study of T-cell reconstitution after alpha-beta-depleted transplantation in children. A library of TCRbeta sequences, prepared with unique molecular identifiers, was generated. TCRdb processed the PCR reads anew with MiXCR; each CDR3 protein has one entry. The sample records roughly 500,000 distinct CDR3 sequences, approximately 16% being singletons. This specimen was PBMCs from the stem cell graft donor, taken from the stem cell graft. These receptors were obtained from a human donor who donated a stem cell graft to a child with acute lymphoblastic leukemia.

The rearrangement links TRBV11-1 to TRBJ2-1; 7 bases fit TRBD2. J was trimmed by 1 base and V by 7 bases; bases with no gene match: 10. Germline V gene lookup returns CDR1 SGHAT and CDR2 FQDESV (reference sequence). The length of the CDR3 is 16 residues. The CDR3 DNA follows: TGTGCCAGCACCGGCTTCCCAGCGGGATCCTACAATGAGCAGTTCTTC. As protein: CASTGFPAGSYNEQFF. Full variable domain (rest looked up from reference TRBV11-1 and TRBJ2-1): EAEVAQSPRYKITEKSQAVAFWCDPISGHATLYWYRQILGQGPELLVQFQDESVVDDSQLPKDRFSAERLKGVDSTLKIQPAELGDSAMYLCASTGFPAGSYNEQFFGPGTRLTVL.

The chain is built from TRBV29-1 and TRBJ1-1, with TRBD1 matching 8 bases. CDR3 size: 14 residues. J gave up 3 bases and V 4 bases, and 7 bases lay outside the gene matches. CDR1 and CDR2 from the germline V gene are SQVTM and ANQGSEA. CDR3 coding DNA: TGCAGCGTTGCCGACAGGGGTGTGTACACTGAAGCTTTCTTT. Translating gives CSVADRGVYTEAFF.

This clonotype was found a few times. The chain combines TRBV5-1 with TRBJ2-3; the D is unclear. Trimming cost V 0 bases and J 2 bases, with 10 bases left between them. CDR1 and CDR2 from the germline V gene are SGHRS and YFSETQ. There are 15 residues in the CDR3. The CDR3 sequence: CASSLGGVPTDTQYF. The CDR3 nucleotides read TGCGCCAGCAGCTTGGGCGGCGTCCCCACAGATACGCAGTATTTT. Based on the CDR3 plus reference TRBV5-1 and TRBJ2-3, the full variable domain is KAGVTQTPRYLIKTRGQQVTLSCSPISGHRSVSWYQQTPGQGLQFLFEYFSETQRNKGNFPGRFSGRQFSNSRSEMNVSTLELGDSALYLCASSLGGVPTDTQYFGPGTRLTVL.

This clonotype came up a few times. V and J are TRBV9 and TRBJ2-7; tentative D call: TRBD1 (6 bases). Germline CDR1 SGDLS, CDR2 YYNGEE. The CDR3 is made up of 15 amino acids. V lost 2 bases to trimming and J lost 1 base, with 13 bases between them. The DNA for the CDR3 is TGTGCCAGCAGCGTGGGATGGGACACGTCCTACGAGCAGTACTTC. The encoded protein is CASSVGWDTSYEQYF.

This clonotype occurred once. Its ends do not fully match the called genes, so a read error is possible. CDR3 residues: CPSRSTVQLPQHF. CDR3 coding DNA: TGTCCCAGCAGGTCGACGGTTCAATTGCCCCAGCATTTT. The chain has TRBV27 and TRBJ1-5; D is uncertain. CDR1 and CDR2 (germline): MNHEY, SMNVEV (reference sequence). The CDR3 is made up of 13 amino acids.

The chain combines TRBV4-1 with TRBJ2-1; 8 bases align to TRBD2. Per the germline V gene, CDR1 is MGHRA and CDR2 is YSYEKL. The V and J ends lost 4 bases and 5 bases, in that order; junction bases with no gene match: 10. The CDR3 totals 16 residues. The CDR3 protein is CASSPLGAGAHNEQFF. CDR3 coding DNA: TGCGCCAGCAGCCCCTTAGGAGCGGGAGCCCACAATGAGCAGTTCTTC.

The chain links TRBV4-1 to TRBJ2-3, with 7 positions matching TRBD1. CDR1 MGHRA and CDR2 YSYEKL come from the germline V gene. The CDR3 runs 16 residues. V dropped 4 bases and J dropped 4; count of bases not matched to a gene: 11. The CDR3 sequence: CASSPPGQPISDTQYF. The CDR3, as DNA: TGCGCCAGCAGCCCACCGGGACAGCCGATATCAGATACGCAGTATTTT.

The chain carries TRBV6-1 and TRBJ2-7, with D hard to call. V lost 6 bases and J lost 0, with 12 bases in between. The length of the CDR3 is 14 residues. Germline lookup yields CDR1 MNHNS and CDR2 SASEGT. CDR3 bases: TGTGCCAGCAGGGCTAGGGATTCCTCCTACGAGCAGTACTTC. It yields the protein CASRARDSSYEQYF.

In its sample, this clonotype was seen many times. This sequence joins TRBV5-6 and TRBJ2-2; D is unresolved. V lost 3 bases and J 6 bases, leaving 6 bases between the germline ends. The CDR3 runs 12 residues. Germline CDR1 SGHDT, CDR2 YYEEEE. The CDR3 loop reads CASSWGAGELFF. CDR3 bases: TGTGCCAGCAGCTGGGGTGCCGGGGAGCTGTTTTTT.

V and J are TRBV28 and TRBJ1-3, with D possibly being TRBD1 (5 bases). The CDR3 has 14 residues. The V gene lost 4 bases and the J gene lost 2 bases, with 9 bases spanning the gap. Germline CDR1 reads MDHEN; CDR2 reads SYDVKM. Here the CDR3 reads CASSSPGTGNTIYF. CDR3 bases: TGTGCCAGCAGTTCCCCAGGGACTGGAAACACCATATATTTT.

This clonotype has only a few counts. The J gene is TRBJ2-3, the V gene TRBV4-2; D is unresolved. Trimming cost V 0 bases and J 2 bases, with 6 bases left between them. Germline loops: CDR1 LGHNA, CDR2 YNFKEQ. CDR3 length: 14 amino acids. CDR3 loop: CASSQDPNTDTQYF. The CDR3, as DNA: TGTGCCAGCAGCCAAGATCCAAACACAGATACGCAGTATTTT.

The chain combines TRBV6-5 with TRBJ1-1; maybe TRBD1 (6 bases). The germline V gene has CDR1 MNHEY and CDR2 SVGAGI. The CDR3 has 14 residues. Deletions cut 3 bases from V and 3 bases from J, with 11 bases between. The chain's CDR3 is CASSYTGFHTEAFF. CDR3 nucleotide sequence: TGTGCCAGCAGTTATACAGGGTTTCACACTGAAGCTTTCTTT.

This sequence joins TRBV7-9 and TRBJ1-1; D uncertain. Per germline, CDR1 SEHNR and CDR2 FQNEAQ (reference sequence). There are 17 residues in the CDR3. The germline V and J ends were trimmed by 1 base and 0 bases, with 15 bases remaining between them. The CDR3 protein is CASSLGFRSTMNTEAFF. CDR3 nucleotide sequence: TGTGCCAGCAGCTTAGGTTTCAGGTCGACCATGAACACTGAAGCTTTCTTT.

This chain connects TRBV20-1 to TRBJ2-1; 7 bases align to TRBD2. CDR1 is DFQATT and CDR2 is SNEGSKA in the germline V gene (reference sequence). The CDR3 runs 15 residues. V lost 4 bases to trimming and J lost 2 bases; unmatched junction nucleotides: 8. The CDR3 region has the DNA TGCAGTGCTACTAAACCCAGCGGGGCCTACAATGAGCAGTTCTTC. Protein product: CSATKPSGAYNEQFF.

The table lists this clonotype with a few counts. The gene calls are TRBV10-3 and TRBJ2-1; the D is unclear. The germline V gene encodes CDR1 ENHRY and CDR2 SYGVKD. The CDR3 loop spans 11 amino acids. The CDR3 spells CAVGSYNEQFF. CDR3 nucleotides: TGTGCAGTAGGGTCCTACAATGAGCAGTTCTTC.

The chain joins TRBV27 to TRBJ2-3; D possibly corresponds to TRBD2 (6 bases). Trimming left V 5 bases short and J 2 bases short, with 20 bases between. CDR1 is MNHEY and CDR2 is SMNVEV in the germline V gene (reference sequence). This CDR3 is built from 17 residues. This CDR3 reads CASSPGPGLSPTDTQYF. DNA for the CDR3: TGTGCCAGCAGTCCAGGCCCGGGACTCTCACCCACAGATACGCAGTATTTT.

This clonotype was counted only a few times. The J gene is TRBJ2-1, the V gene TRBV10-3; 9 bases agree with TRBD2. The CDR3 runs to 16 residues. In germline, CDR1 is ENHRY, CDR2 SYGVKD. J lost 7 bases, V lost 2 bases, and 9 bases had no gene match. The CDR3 region is CAISEGTASGKNEQFF. The CDR3 nucleotides read TGTGCCATCAGTGAGGGGACGGCTAGCGGGAAGAATGAGCAGTTCTTC.

This clonotype occurred a few times. The chain employs TRBV27 and TRBJ1-1; 9 bases match TRBD1. Germline CDR1 is MNHEY and CDR2 is SMNVEV (reference sequence). V was clipped by 6 bases and J by 5 bases; unmatched bases: 1. This CDR3 has 12 residues. The CDR3 nucleotides are TGTGCCAGCAGGGACAGGGGTACTGAAGCTTTCTTT. Its protein product is CASRDRGTEAFF.